This T cell receptor beta chain was captured by sequencing in a study of shared clonotypes between healthy human individuals. General study results and limits: Sharing across several donors was seen in around 5% of naive CD4 clonotypes. Sorted-subset sequencing was shown by rarefaction to be incomplete despite large depth.

On this clone: Its antigen is unknown.

The test was conducted at deep level. Generated by immunoSEQ multiplex PCR, the TCRdb table keeps only in-frame clones and is missing some. This table has under 200,000 clones, 85% to 95% appearing once. Germline values: CDR1 LNHDA, CDR2 SQIVND (reference sequence). Trimming shortened V by 1 base and J by 9 bases, and 10 bases separated the two germline ends. The CDR3 totals 14 residues. The sequenced sample consisted of naive CD4+ T cells sorted from blood. Described subset: CD45RA+ positively selected. V usage is TRBV19 and J usage is TRBJ1-6; D remains unclear. The sequence came from a woman under 40 in good health. CDR3 sequence: CASSIAERASPLHF. In DNA, the CDR3 is TGTGCCAGTAGTATAGCCGAAAGGGCTTCACCCCTCCACTTT.